These 11 T cell receptor beta chains came from one sample sequenced in a study of vaccination and CD4 T cells after COVID-19. Treatment of the sample: roughly ten-day PBMC culture with coronavirus spike peptide pools or control peptides (ViraFEST assay). Cultured CD4+ T cell DNA was sequenced using the Oncomine TCR Beta short-read assay. Each CDR3 protein gets one entry after TCRdb re-called the PCR reads with MiXCR. The data show fewer than 10,000 distinct CDR3 sequences, around 60% seen once. For these receptors, no antigen is known. This sample comprised cultured CD4+ T cells from blood, obtained after SARS-CoV-2 vaccination. The receptor set was obtained from a human donor with COVID-19.

The gene calls are TRBV7-2 and TRBJ2-7; TRBD2 matches at 11 bases. The CDR3 has 18 residues. Germline trimming cut 1 base from V and 2 bases from J; bases unmatched to any gene: 10. Germline lookup yields CDR1 SGHTA and CDR2 FQGNSA. CDR3 coding DNA: TGTGCCAGCAGCTTAGAACTAGCGGGGGCCCCCCCAACCTACGAGCAGTACTTC. Translated: CASSLELAGAPPTYEQYF.

This clonotype has a handful of counts. The genes are TRBV6-8 and TRBJ1-2; 9 positions agree with TRBD1. J lost 8 bases, V lost 8 bases, and 21 bases had no gene match. CDR3 length: 17 residues. The V gene's germline CDR1 is MNHGY and CDR2 SAAAGT. CDR3 amino acids: CASAIGPGPDRGEGYTF. As DNA, the CDR3 is TGTGCCAGCGCCATAGGCCCCGGGCCCGACAGGGGGGAAGGCTACACCTTC.

V and J are TRBV6-1 and TRBJ1-6; D not certain. Trimming took 7 bases from V and 9 from J, leaving 16 bases between them. CDR1 and CDR2 from the germline V gene are MNHNS and SASEGT. This CDR3 is built from 14 residues. CDR3 in amino acids: CASTDPTWGSPLHF. The CDR3 nucleotides read TGTGCCAGCACCGACCCTACATGGGGTTCACCCCTCCACTTT.

This clonotype appeared a few times. The gene calls are TRBV27 and TRBJ2-4; D ambiguous. CDR1 MNHEY and CDR2 SMNVEV come from the germline V gene (reference sequence). Trimming removed 4 bases from V and 0 bases from J, with 10 bases in between. The CDR3 runs 15 residues. CDR3 amino acids: CASSSLETAKNIQYF. In DNA, the CDR3 is TGTGCCAGCAGTTCCCTAGAAACAGCCAAAAACATTCAGTACTTC.

The chain uses TRBV7-9 and TRBJ2-3; 8 positions agree with TRBD2. V was pared by 1 base and J by 2 bases, with 11 bases of the junction left unmatched. The CDR3 covers 18 residues. Germline values: CDR1 SEHNR, CDR2 FQNEAQ (reference sequence). CDR3 nucleotides: TGTGCCAGCAGCTTAGGTTCCCTAGCGGGCTTCCCCACAGATACGCAGTATTTT. As protein: CASSLGSLAGFPTDTQYF. The full variable domain, completed using reference TRBV7-9 and TRBJ2-3, is DTGVSQNPRHKITKRGQNVTFRCDPISEHNRLYWYRQTLGQGPEFLTYFQNEAQLEKSRLLSDRFSAERPKGSFSTLEIQRTEQGDSAMYLCASSLGSLAGFPTDTQYFGPGTRLTVL.

This clonotype was observed a few times. The rearrangement links TRBV20-1 to TRBJ1-3, with 7 positions matching TRBD1. This CDR3 is built from 13 residues. Trimming removed 5 bases from V and 3 bases from J; junction bases left unmatched: 4. From germline, CDR1 is DFQATT and CDR2 SNEGSKA (reference sequence). CDR3 in amino acids: CSALSGGGNTIYF. The CDR3 DNA is TGCAGTGCTCTCTCAGGGGGTGGAAACACCATATATTTT.

The rearrangement links TRBV6-2 or TRBV6-3 to TRBJ2-5; D is uncertain. The CDR3 covers 13 residues. Looked up from germline, CDR1 is MNHEY and CDR2 is SVGEGT. Trimming stripped 10 bases from V and 2 bases from J, with 14 bases between. In nucleotides, the CDR3 is TGTGCCACCTTGCGCCGGTCGCAAGAGACCCAGTACTTC. Protein: CATLRRSQETQYF.

This clonotype was found a few times. The chain couples TRBV2 to TRBJ2-7; 11 bases match TRBD2. J gave up 5 bases and V 6 bases, and 9 bases lay outside the gene matches. Germline-derived CDR1 and CDR2 are SNHLY and FYNNEI. This CDR3 is built from 15 residues. CDR3 coding DNA: TGTGCCAGCAGCATAGCCATAGCGGGGGGGAACGAGCAGTACTTC. This translates into CASSIAIAGGNEQYF.

This clonotype has more than one count but fewer than ten. This sequence joins TRBV21-1 and TRBJ1-2; the D call in the table, TRBD1, was not verified against the DNA. TRBV21-1 represents a pseudogene. This CDR3 region has 16 residues. The CDR3 sequence is CASSKARDRYHYGYTF. The CDR3 DNA is TGTGCCAGCAGCAAAGCGAGGGACAGGTATCACTATGGCTACACCTTC.

This clonotype was recorded only once. At one of its ends the junction is not consistent with the germline gene, which may arise from a read error. The gene calls are TRBV7-7 and TRBJ2-7; no definite D call. The V gene's germline CDR1 is SSHAT and CDR2 FNYEAQ (reference sequence). This CDR3 is 13 amino acids long. The CDR3 protein is CASSLSGSYEQYF. DNA for the CDR3: TGTGCTAGCAGCTTATCCGGCAGCTACGAGCAGTACTTC.

This clonotype is labeled medium-sized. The chain recombines TRBV25-1 with TRBJ1-5; 7 positions agree with TRBD1. CDR3 length: 14 residues. Trimming cost V 5 bases and J 3 bases; bases outside gene matches: 4. The V gene's germline CDR1 is MGHDK and CDR2 SYGVNS. The CDR3 is CASSTQGLNQPQHF. Written as DNA, the CDR3 is TGTGCCAGCAGTACACAGGGGCTCAATCAGCCCCAGCATTTT.